Below are 21 T cell receptor beta chains sequenced from a single sample in a study of a mutant IDH1 vaccine in newly diagnosed glioma. Noted time point: week 23, last vaccination. Each dose delivered 300 ug of mutant IDH1 20-mer peptide subcutaneously with imiquimod. This table comes from immunoSEQ multiplex PCR, and its TCRdb copy is limited to in-frame clones, with some not included. The sample lists 35,000 to 40,000 clones, roughly 76% occurring once. For these receptors, no antigen is known. Sequenced here: PBMCs, sampled from a glioma patient whose treatment included an IDH1 peptide vaccine. These receptors all come from a man aged 40-50 years with glioma.

The CDR3 nucleotides read TGTGCCAGCTCACCGCCGGGACGCCGATCTGGAAACACCATATATTTT. It translates to CASSPPGRRSGNTIYF. The chain is built from TRBV18 and TRBJ1-3, with D maybe TRBD1 (5 bases). CDR3 length: 16 residues. Looked up from germline, CDR1 is KGHSH and CDR2 is LQKENI. Trimming cost V 3 bases and J 1 base, with 13 bases left between them. The whole variable domain, filled in from reference TRBV18 and TRBJ1-3, reads NAGVMQNPRHLVRRRGQEARLRCSPMKGHSHVYWYRQLPEEGLKFMVYLQKENIIDESGMPKERFSAEFPKEGPSILRIQQVVRGDSAAYFCASSPPGRRSGNTIYFGEGSWLTVV.

V gene TRBV5-4 combines with J gene TRBJ2-1, with TRBD1 identical over 8 bases. The CDR3 totals 12 residues. V lost 4 bases to trimming and J lost 16 bases; unmatched junction nucleotides: 10. The germline V gene encodes CDR1 SGHNT and CDR2 YYREEE (reference sequence). This CDR3 is CASSLRGQADFF. The CDR3 DNA follows: TGTGCCAGCAGCCTTCGGGGACAGGCGGATTTCTTC.

The rearrangement uses TRBV4-2 and TRBJ1-6; D possibly corresponds to TRBD1 (6 bases). This CDR3 is built from 16 residues. From germline, CDR1 is LGHNA and CDR2 YNFKEQ. V lost 0 bases and J 9 bases, leaving 15 bases between the germline ends. The CDR3 is CASSQDLREGGSPLHF. The CDR3 DNA follows: TGTGCCAGCAGCCAAGATCTTAGGGAGGGGGGTTCACCCCTCCACTTT.

The chain carries TRBV6-5 and TRBJ2-7; D tentatively fits TRBD1 or TRBD2 (5 bases each). Per germline, CDR1 MNHEY and CDR2 SVGAGI. With 2 bases removed from V and 7 bases from J, the gap between germline ends came to 12 bases. The CDR3 consists of 13 residues. CDR3 region: CASSYGGAWEQYF. The CDR3 bases are TGTGCCAGCAGTTACGGGGGTGCCTGGGAGCAGTACTTC.

This chain joins TRBV4-3 and TRBJ2-7, with D maybe TRBD2 (5 bases). Deletions cut 0 bases from V and 6 bases from J, with 9 bases between. The CDR3 spans 13 residues. Germline V CDR1 and CDR2: LGHNA, YSLEER. The CDR3 loop reads CASSQDLAFEQYF. CDR3 DNA sequence: TGCGCCAGCAGCCAAGATCTAGCTTTCGAGCAGTACTTC.

The CDR3 loop is CASSLGSQSTDTQYF. In nucleotides, the CDR3 is TGTGCCAGCAGCTTGGGTAGCCAAAGCACAGATACGCAGTATTTT. The chain recombines TRBV5-4 with TRBJ2-3, with unresolved D. Germline V lookup: CDR1 SGHNT, CDR2 YYREEE (reference sequence). This CDR3 contains 15 residues. V lost 0 bases to trimming and J lost 0 bases, with 8 bases between them. Together with reference TRBV5-4 and TRBJ2-3, the CDR3 gives the full variable domain: ETGVTQSPTHLIKTRGQQVTLRCSSQSGHNTVSWYQQALGQGPQFIFQYYREEENGRGNFPPRFSGLQFPNYSSELNVNALELDDSALYLCASSLGSQSTDTQYFGPGTRLTVL.

The chain links TRBV11-2 to TRBJ2-5; TRBD2 agrees at 8 bases. Germline loops: CDR1 SGHAT, CDR2 FQNNGV. V lost 5 bases to trimming and J lost 6 bases; unmatched junction nucleotides: 11. This CDR3 region has 15 residues. CDR3 sequence (DNA): TGTGCCAGCAGCGTCCCGGGGGGGGCGCGGAAGACCCAGTACTTC. Encoded protein: CASSVPGGARKTQYF. Variable domain in full (rest from reference TRBV11-2 and TRBJ2-5): EAGVAQSPRYKIIEKRQSVAFWCNPISGHATLYWYQQILGQGPKLLIQFQNNGVVDDSQLPKDRFSAERLKGVDSTLKIQPAKLEDSAVYLCASSVPGGARKTQYFGPGTRLLVL.

A single count supports this clone. This chain links TRBV6-5 with TRBJ2-7; D remains unclear. Looked up from germline, CDR1 is MNHEY and CDR2 is SVGAGI. V lost 2 bases and J 3 bases, leaving 8 bases between the germline ends. The CDR3 contains 13 residues. The CDR3 DNA reads as TGTGCCAGCAGTTACCCCGGGTTCTACGAGCAGTACTTC. Translating it yields CASSYPGFYEQYF.

V is TRBV11-1 and J is TRBJ2-7; D may correspond to TRBD1 or TRBD2 (7 bases each). Between the trimmed V and J ends, which lost 5 bases and 6 bases, there was a span of 14 bases. Germline-derived CDR1 and CDR2 are SGHAT and FQDESV (reference sequence). There are 13 residues in the CDR3. CDR3 amino acids: CASSKDREGEQYF. CDR3 nucleotide sequence: TGTGCCAGCAGCAAAGACAGGGAGGGCGAGCAGTACTTC.

The CDR3 DNA is TGTGCCAGCAGCTTAGGACTAGCGGGAGGGGTAAATGAGCAGTTCTTC. It is translated as CASSLGLAGGVNEQFF. The chain is built from TRBV11-2 and TRBJ2-1, with TRBD2 identical over 14 bases. V was clipped by 1 base and J by 7 bases; unmatched bases: 3. The CDR3 loop spans 16 amino acids. From germline, CDR1 is SGHAT and CDR2 FQNNGV. Using reference TRBV11-2 and TRBJ2-1 for the parts outside the CDR3, the full variable domain is EAGVAQSPRYKIIEKRQSVAFWCNPISGHATLYWYQQILGQGPKLLIQFQNNGVVDDSQLPKDRFSAERLKGVDSTLKIQPAKLEDSAVYLCASSLGLAGGVNEQFFGPGTRLTVL.

The rearrangement links TRBV2 to TRBJ2-1; weak D call: TRBD2 (6 bases). The CDR3 extends over 16 amino acids. V was pared by 3 bases and J by 4 bases, with 16 bases between. In germline, CDR1 is SNHLY, CDR2 FYNNEI. In DNA, the CDR3 is TGTGCCAGCAGTGAGAATTGGGCCGGGGGATACAATGAGCAGTTCTTC. This gives the protein CASSENWAGGYNEQFF. Combining the CDR3 with reference TRBV2 and TRBJ2-1 gives the whole variable domain EPEVTQTPSHQVTQMGQEVILRCVPISNHLYFYWYRQILGQKVEFLVSFYNNEISEKSEIFDDQFSVERPDGSNFTLKIRSTKLEDSAMYFCASSENWAGGYNEQFFGPGTRLTVL.

This clone is termed large. V and J are TRBV7-9 and TRBJ1-2, with TRBD1 matching 7 bases. Germline trimming cut 1 base from V and 3 bases from J; bases unmatched to any gene: 11. This CDR3 contains 17 residues. Germline V gene sequence: CDR1 SEHNR, CDR2 FQNEAQ (reference sequence). The CDR3 DNA reads as TGTGCCAGCAGCTTAGTTGGATCCGGGACAGCTTACTATGGCTACACCTTC. This gives the protein CASSLVGSGTAYYGYTF.

In the case of this clone: Germline is not matched at one junction end, which may reflect a read error. The V gene is TRBV7-7, the J gene TRBJ2-2, with D hard to call. CDR3 length: 13 residues. Germline V lookup: CDR1 SSHAT, CDR2 FNYEAQ (reference sequence). This CDR3 is CASSLKVAGELFF. Here the CDR3 DNA reads TGTGCTAGCAGCTTAAAGGTTGCCGGGGAGCTGTTTTTT.

This clone showed up just once. This chain connects TRBV11-3 to TRBJ2-3; tentatively, D is TRBD1 or TRBD2 (6 bases each). The V gene's germline CDR1 is SGHNT and CDR2 YENEEA. The CDR3 spans 15 residues. V lost 0 bases to trimming and J lost 4 bases, with 11 bases between them. As DNA, the CDR3 is TGTGCCAGCAGCTTAGACGGGGGCTTCCCAGATACGCAGTATTTT. This translates into CASSLDGGFPDTQYF.

This chain joins TRBV7-2 and TRBJ1-2, with 7 bases matching TRBD1. CDR1 SGHTA and CDR2 FQGNSA come from the germline V gene. V gave up 5 bases and J gave up 4 bases; unmatched junction bases: 10. The CDR3 contains 15 residues. Written as DNA, the CDR3 is TGTGCCAGCAGCCCATGGAGACAGGGCGGCTATGGCTACACCTTC. This sequence encodes CASSPWRQGGYGYTF.

V is TRBV7-2 and J is TRBJ2-7; 9 bases are shared with TRBD2. With V trimmed by 0 bases and J by 5 bases, 5 bases remained unmatched. The CDR3 loop spans 15 amino acids. Germline V lookup: CDR1 SGHTA, CDR2 FQGNSA. The CDR3 DNA is TGTGCCAGCAGCTTAGCGGGACTAGCAATGCACGAGCAGTACTTC. Its protein product is CASSLAGLAMHEQYF.

This sequence joins TRBV2 and TRBJ1-2, with 9 bases fitting TRBD1. Losses at the gene ends were 0 bases for V and 8 bases for J; bases not matched to a gene: 4. The CDR3 has 14 amino acids. Per germline, CDR1 SNHLY and CDR2 FYNNEI. This chain's CDR3 is CASSEAGQGHGYTF. CDR3 in DNA: TGTGCCAGCAGTGAAGCGGGACAGGGACACGGCTACACCTTC.

The chain employs TRBV4-2 and TRBJ2-5, with 10 bases fitting TRBD2. The CDR3 sequence is 15 residues long. Germline V lookup: CDR1 LGHNA, CDR2 YNFKEQ. After removal of 3 bases from V and 4 bases from J, the junction contained 5 bases not matched to a gene. The CDR3 sequence: CASSQGLASGETQYF. The DNA of the CDR3 is TGTGCCAGCAGCCAGGGACTAGCGTCCGGAGAGACCCAGTACTTC.

The chain employs TRBV19 and TRBJ2-5; the D is unclear. Per the germline V gene, CDR1 is LNHDA and CDR2 is SQIVND (reference sequence). The CDR3 contains 12 residues. V was trimmed by 5 bases and J by 0 bases, leaving 4 bases between them. For the CDR3, the DNA is TGTGCCAGTAGTGCCGACCAAGAGACCCAGTACTTC. The encoded protein is CASSADQETQYF.

The rearrangement links TRBV6-1 to TRBJ1-5; D is undetermined. The germline CDR1 and CDR2 sequences are MNHNS and SASEGT. The CDR3 loop spans 11 amino acids. V lost 8 bases and J 11 bases, leaving 13 bases between the germline ends. The CDR3 spells CASSGREAQHF. The CDR3, as DNA: TGTGCCAGCTCTGGAAGAGAGGCCCAGCATTTT.

V and J are TRBV11-3 and TRBJ2-7; possibly TRBD2 for D (6 bases). The V gene's germline CDR1 is SGHNT and CDR2 YENEEA. The V gene lost 1 base and the J gene lost 3 bases, with 22 bases spanning the gap. This CDR3 comprises 18 residues. This CDR3 is CASSLVSSVRSSLYEQYF. The CDR3 DNA follows: TGTGCCAGCAGCTTAGTCTCTAGCGTGCGGTCTAGTCTCTACGAGCAGTACTTC.